This T cell receptor (beta chain) was obtained from a study of T cells in Graves' hyperthyroidism and ophthalmopathy (dated 2019 in TCRdb). Concerning the study at large: Peripheral blood was collected at initial diagnosis, before any treatment. To identify TCR V-J signatures that set the groups apart, the researchers used a discovery cohort of more than 95 patients, made up of 43 with Graves' ophthalmopathy and 55 to 65 with stable Graves' hyperthyroidism. Prospective prediction of ophthalmopathy was tested in an independent validation cohort of approximately 19 hyperthyroidism patients and 17 patients who later progressed to ophthalmopathy. The roughly 91 discovery patients were randomly divided into training and test sets at a 7:3 ratio. In addition, the study compared T-cell repertoires in thyroid tissue and in blood from five or six Graves' hyperthyroidism patients. Following sampling, methimazole starting at 30 mg daily was given to hyperthyroidism patients, and high-dose intravenous methylprednisolone was given to ophthalmopathy patients. According to the paper, TCR Vbeta CDR3 sequencing was carried out on about 140 peripheral blood samples, which came from 40 to 45 ophthalmopathy, approximately 78 hyperthyroidism and 17 progressor patients.

Worth noting for this clonotype: Its antigen has not been determined. This may come from a read error, since a much larger clone is one base off. As the CDR3 is not closed by the conserved phenylalanine or tryptophan, this likely results from a read error.

CDR1 is given as SGHRS and CDR2 as YFSETQ, both from the germline V gene. The CDR3 is 12 residues long, counting both termini. The read is trimmed to its CDR3 DNA, 36 bases read in frame from base 1. At the junction V is shortened by 2 bases and J by 8 bases, with 8 bases in between. The TCR beta CDR3 regions were amplified from RNA transcripts. The TCR CDR3 was subjected to a first round of RT-PCR using the HTBI primer set and the Qiagen OneStep RT-PCR kit. The libraries were constructed in a second round of multiplex PCR and then size-selected and purified. Paired-end sequencing of the libraries was performed with 100 bp reads on an Illumina HiSeq2000. Processing in the source paper ran as follows. Raw data were processed with SOAPnuke, discarding reads with adapters, uncalled bases, mean Phred below 15, or no exact constant-primer or identifier match. High-quality paired reads were merged with COPE v1.2.5, and unique nucleotide sequences were defined as clonotypes. Clonotypes were aligned to IMGT TRBV, TRBD and TRBJ reference segments using MiTCR v1.1. Analysis was restricted to V-J combinations with a frequency above 0.0001, which covered 98% to 99.2% of repertoires. A TCS score was defined as the ratio between F50 (clonal expansion) and ExV (chaos), using BLOSUM62-based TCRdist between CDR3 peptides within each V-J. Welch's t-statistics and random forest reduced several hundred V-J features to about 12, which were used in a naive Bayes classifier (R e1071). TCRdb trimmed the raw reads at Q25, called clones with MiXCR and kept productive beta chains. Every CDR3 protein is listed once, alongside the most common genes and DNA of its rows. These V and J calls derive from TCRdb rather than the authors' analysis. Here the sample has roughly 250,000 distinct CDR3 sequences; just over 14% occur a single time. 10% to 15% of the sample goes to the ten largest clones.

Study-wide conclusions, independent of this receptor: During validation, the model predicted progression to ophthalmopathy a median of roughly six months ahead of onset, with around 70% sensitivity and less than 85% specificity. Most expanded thyroid clonotypes (frequency above 0.001) were also detected in blood, suggesting blood repertoires may reflect thyroid immune responses. In cross-validation, a model built on a 13 V-J signature told ophthalmopathy apart from stable hyperthyroidism with under 90% sensitivity and about 81% specificity, and in testing the same model reached 80%/75%. Sample size was not statistically predetermined, and blinding of investigators to group allocation was not performed.

Hyperthyroidism patients were newly diagnosed, with disease duration under 2 months, and aged 18 to 65 years. Exclusion was applied to patients with uncontrolled infections, other autoimmune diseases, pregnancy or lactation. Diagnoses were established on the basis of clinical symptoms, serum thyroxine and TRAb, thyroid ultrasound, and orbital computed tomography. Blood from progressor patients was collected at the time of first diagnosis with hyperthyroidism, before any ophthalmopathy symptoms had appeared. PBMCs were separated from under 11 ml of fresh peripheral blood using Ficoll-Paque density gradient centrifugation. Progressor patients were defined as those initially diagnosed with Graves' hyperthyroidism in whom ophthalmopathy developed during follow-up. Total RNA was extracted using Trizol reagent, and RNA quality was assessed on an Agilent 2100 Bioanalyzer.

The sequence came from a woman between 40 and 55 years old with Graves' hyperthyroidism that later progressed to Graves' ophthalmopathy. The sequence links TRBV5-1 to TRBJ2-1; no D segment can be confidently identified. The sequenced material came from blood. The encoded CDR3 is CASSLSGDEQFC. The DNA sequence is given as TGCGCCAGCAGCTTAAGTGGTGATGAGCAGTTCTGC.